Listed here is a single TCR beta chain. Its antigen is not identified. This entry belongs to a study of OX40 agonist ivuxolimab in advanced cancers. Background on the study: Ivuxolimab, an agonistic anti-OX40 (CD134) antibody, was given to patients. Three patients showed partial responses: one hepatocellular carcinoma and two cutaneous melanoma cases. Study-wide points: Relative to CD4+, CD8+ T cells held more expanded clones on average.

Produced via immunoSEQ multiplex PCR; TCRdb's table is partial and in-frame only. The sample lists 44,000 or so clones; 88% were seen once. This clonotype originated in an adult with an advanced solid tumor such as melanoma, head and neck, liver or kidney cancer. The source material was CD4+ or CD8+ T cells sorted from blood, sampled in a trial of the OX40 agonist ivuxolimab.

In DNA, the CDR3 is TGTGCCAGCAGTTCCTACAGGGAAAATCAGCCCCAGCATTTT. This sequence encodes CASSSYRENQPQHF. This chain connects TRBV28 to TRBJ1-5, with D perhaps TRBD1 (6 bases). The CDR3 has 14 residues. Germline CDR1 is MDHEN and CDR2 is SYDVKM. Trimming shortened V by 4 bases and J by 4 bases, and 11 bases separated the two germline ends.